This TCR beta chain was observed in a study of T cell repertoires in cytomegalovirus infection. Background on the study: CMV epitopes, recently identified HLA-C-restricted and well-studied HLA-B-restricted, were used. Indications came from public TCR beta signatures; they pointed to CMV infection and to a matching HLA type.

MiXCR, applied by TCRdb to the reads, yields one record per CDR3 protein. The profile covers roughly 860,000 distinct CDR3 sequences, with 32% appearing a single time and around 11% taken by the ten largest. On this clonotype: Its specificity is unknown.

V lost 2 bases and J lost 3, with 10 bases in between. The length of the CDR3 is 14 residues. The TCR was taken from a human donor in good health (CMV status not recorded). Some clones in this sample may be carry-over from other donors' samples. This material consisted of cultured CD8+ T cells from PBMCs, taken from culture after CMV antigen stimulation. The rearrangement joins TRBV12-3 or TRBV12-4 to TRBJ2-5; D is possibly TRBD1 (6 bases). The CDR3 here is CASSLRQEKETQYF. CDR3 nucleotides: TGTGCCAGCAGTTTACGACAGGAGAAAGAGACCCAGTACTTC.